These T cell receptor beta chains were read from a single sample in a study of OX40 agonist ivuxolimab in advanced cancers. Measured with immunoSEQ multiplex PCR; TCRdb has only the in-frame clones, and not every one. The data hold 70,000 or so clones, with 84% observed a single time. The sequencing here drew on CD4+ or CD8+ T cells sorted from blood, taken in a trial of the OX40 agonist ivuxolimab. The receptors derive from an adult with an advanced solid tumor such as melanoma, head and neck, liver or kidney cancer. The CDR3 runs from the conserved cysteine through the conserved F or W. The order of the fields is D gene, J gene, clone size, V gene, CDR3 protein, CDR3 DNA. A D gene is named only where the DNA matches it firmly. The size entry is marked missing in some rows and otherwise reads once, few, many or a size class.

d_gene: -
j_gene: TRBJ2-2
abundance: once
v_gene: TRBV7-9
CDR3aa: CASSFSRDTGELFF
CDR3nt: TGTGCCAGCAGCTTCTCCAGGGACACCGGGGAGCTGTTTTTT

d_gene: -
j_gene: TRBJ1-2
abundance: -
v_gene: TRBV6-6
CDR3aa: CASTQGLYGYTF
CDR3nt: TGTGCCAGCACCCAGGGGCTTTATGGCTACACCTTC

d_gene: -
j_gene: TRBJ1-4
abundance: -
v_gene: TRBV28
CDR3aa: CASYSSSGDYNEKLFF
CDR3nt: TGTGCCAGCTATTCGAGCTCGGGGGATTATAATGAAAAACTGTTTTTT

d_gene: -
j_gene: TRBJ1-2
abundance: -
v_gene: TRBV5-1
CDR3aa: CASSLESYGYTF
CDR3nt: TGCGCCAGCAGCTTGGAAAGCTATGGCTACACCTTC

d_gene: TRBD2
j_gene: TRBJ2-1
abundance: once
v_gene: TRBV11-2
CDR3aa: CASSSLRAGEPNEQFF
CDR3nt: TGTGCCAGCAGCTCTCTGCGAGCGGGAGAACCCAATGAGCAGTTCTTC

d_gene: TRBD2
j_gene: TRBJ2-1
abundance: -
v_gene: TRBV5-4
CDR3aa: CASSLGGGPYNEQFF
CDR3nt: TGTGCCAGCAGCTTAGGCGGGGGGCCTTACAATGAGCAGTTCTTC

d_gene: -
j_gene: TRBJ1-6
abundance: -
v_gene: TRBV19
CDR3aa: CASSMETYNSPLHF
CDR3nt: TGTGCCAGTAGTATGGAGACCTATAATTCACCCCTCCACTTT

d_gene: -
j_gene: TRBJ2-7
abundance: -
v_gene: TRBV5-1
CDR3aa: CASSFNGPRDEQYF
CDR3nt: TGCGCCAGCAGCTTCAATGGGCCGAGGGATGAGCAGTACTTC

d_gene: TRBD1
j_gene: TRBJ1-1
abundance: -
v_gene: TRBV7-3
CDR3aa: CASSPQGANTEAFF
CDR3nt: TGTGCCAGCAGCCCCCAGGGGGCTAATACTGAAGCTTTCTTT

d_gene: -
j_gene: TRBJ2-2
abundance: -
v_gene: TRBV6-5
CDR3aa: CASGYTAGELFF
CDR3nt: TGTGCCAGCGGTTACACAGCCGGGGAGCTGTTTTTT

d_gene: TRBD1
j_gene: TRBJ1-2
abundance: -
v_gene: TRBV6-1
CDR3aa: CASSEAGTGANYGYTF
CDR3nt: TGTGCCAGCAGTGAAGCCGGGACAGGGGCTAACTATGGCTACACCTTC

d_gene: -
j_gene: TRBJ1-5
abundance: -
v_gene: TRBV5-6
CDR3aa: CASSWEGNQPQHF
CDR3nt: TGTGCCAGCAGCTGGGAGGGCAATCAGCCCCAGCATTTT

d_gene: -
j_gene: TRBJ2-5
abundance: few
v_gene: TRBV5-1
CDR3aa: CASSLAGAAEGTQYF
CDR3nt: TGCGCCAGCAGCTTGGCGGGGGCTGCGGAAGGGACCCAGTACTTC

d_gene: TRBD1
j_gene: TRBJ2-1
abundance: -
v_gene: TRBV12-5
CDR3aa: CASGLGTGDNEQFF
CDR3nt: TGTGCTAGTGGTTTGGGGACAGGAGACAATGAGCAGTTCTTC

d_gene: -
j_gene: TRBJ2-3
abundance: -
v_gene: TRBV9
CDR3aa: CASSVSGTRQSVTDTQYF
CDR3nt: TGTGCCAGCAGCGTTTCCGGGACTCGGCAGTCAGTGACAGATACGCAGTATTTT

d_gene: -
j_gene: TRBJ2-7
abundance: -
v_gene: TRBV5-1
CDR3aa: CASRAGHSSYEQYF
CDR3nt: TGCGCCAGCCGAGCGGGACATAGCTCCTACGAGCAGTACTTC

d_gene: -
j_gene: TRBJ2-1
abundance: -
v_gene: TRBV5-5
CDR3aa: CASSSIRVDNEQFF
CDR3nt: TGTGCCAGCAGCAGCATCCGGGTCGACAATGAGCAGTTCTTC

d_gene: TRBD2
j_gene: TRBJ2-3
abundance: few
v_gene: TRBV7-3
CDR3aa: CASSLQGRGLAGATDTQYF
CDR3nt: TGTGCCAGCAGCTTACAGGGCCGTGGGCTAGCGGGGGCGACAGATACGCAGTATTTT

d_gene: TRBD2
j_gene: TRBJ2-3
abundance: -
v_gene: TRBV30
CDR3aa: CAWVGLAGADTQYF
CDR3nt: TGTGCCTGGGTAGGGCTAGCGGGAGCAGATACGCAGTATTTT

d_gene: -
j_gene: TRBJ1-1
abundance: -
v_gene: TRBV4-2
CDR3aa: CASSQDGSQSEAFF
CDR3nt: TGTGCCAGCAGCCAAGACGGGTCCCAATCGGAAGCTTTCTTT

d_gene: -
j_gene: TRBJ2-2
abundance: -
v_gene: TRBV2
CDR3aa: CASSVVASGTGELFF
CDR3nt: TGTGCCAGCAGTGTGGTCGCTTCGGGCACCGGGGAGCTGTTTTTT

d_gene: -
j_gene: TRBJ2-7
abundance: once
v_gene: TRBV28
CDR3aa: CASSLPLGAYEQYF
CDR3nt: TGTGCCAGCAGTTTACCCTTAGGGGCCTACGAGCAGTACTTC

d_gene: -
j_gene: TRBJ2-1
abundance: -
v_gene: TRBV7-8
CDR3aa: CASSLRPPSNNEQFF
CDR3nt: TGTGCCAGCAGCTTGAGACCCCCGTCCAACAATGAGCAGTTCTTC

d_gene: -
j_gene: TRBJ2-3
abundance: few
v_gene: TRBV11-2
CDR3aa: CASSLGRGTFTDTQYF
CDR3nt: TGTGCCAGCAGCTTGGGACGGGGGACTTTCACAGATACGCAGTATTTT

d_gene: TRBD1
j_gene: TRBJ2-5
abundance: -
v_gene: TRBV19
CDR3aa: CASSKPGQGQLSQETQYF
CDR3nt: TGTGCCAGTAGTAAACCGGGACAGGGCCAATTGTCTCAAGAGACCCAGTACTTC

d_gene: TRBD1
j_gene: TRBJ2-7
abundance: once
v_gene: TRBV19
CDR3aa: CASASTGGGEQYF
CDR3nt: TGTGCCAGCGCCTCGACAGGGGGTGGCGAGCAGTACTTC

d_gene: -
j_gene: TRBJ1-1
abundance: -
v_gene: TRBV19
CDR3aa: CASSIRGLNTEAFF
CDR3nt: TGTGCCAGTAGTATCAGGGGCCTGAACACTGAAGCTTTCTTT

d_gene: -
j_gene: TRBJ1-2
abundance: -
v_gene: TRBV30
CDR3aa: CAWSLGRGGYYGYTF
CDR3nt: TGTGCCTGGAGTTTGGGTCGGGGGGGCTACTATGGCTACACCTTC

d_gene: -
j_gene: TRBJ1-2
abundance: -
v_gene: TRBV18
CDR3aa: CASSLELFGDGYTF
CDR3nt: TGTGCCAGCTCACTAGAATTATTTGGCGATGGCTACACCTTC

d_gene: -
j_gene: TRBJ2-1
abundance: -
v_gene: TRBV18
CDR3aa: CASSPGASVYNEQFF
CDR3nt: TGTGCCAGCTCCCCCGGGGCTTCGGTTTACAATGAGCAGTTCTTC

d_gene: -
j_gene: TRBJ2-1
abundance: -
v_gene: TRBV4-3
CDR3aa: CASSQDRNEQFF
CDR3nt: TGCGCCAGCAGCCAAGATAGGAATGAGCAGTTCTTC

d_gene: -
j_gene: TRBJ1-4
abundance: -
v_gene: TRBV5-4
CDR3aa: CASSLGAGNEKLFF
CDR3nt: TGTGCCAGCAGCTTGGGGGCAGGGAATGAAAAACTGTTTTTT

d_gene: TRBD1
j_gene: TRBJ1-2
abundance: -
v_gene: TRBV5-1
CDR3aa: CASSYGTGPNYGYTF
CDR3nt: TGCGCCAGCAGCTATGGGACAGGGCCAAACTATGGCTACACCTTC

d_gene: -
j_gene: TRBJ1-2
abundance: -
v_gene: TRBV6-5
CDR3aa: CASSYSTQQGGYTF
CDR3nt: TGTGCCAGCAGTTACTCGACACAACAGGGTGGCTACACCTTC

d_gene: -
j_gene: TRBJ2-7
abundance: -
v_gene: TRBV4-3
CDR3aa: CASSQDRGYEQYF
CDR3nt: TGCGCCAGCAGCCAAGACAGGGGTTACGAGCAGTACTTC

d_gene: -
j_gene: TRBJ2-5
abundance: -
v_gene: TRBV2
CDR3aa: CASTKTGTQETQYF
CDR3nt: TGTGCCAGCACTAAAACAGGGACTCAAGAGACCCAGTACTTC

d_gene: -
j_gene: TRBJ2-7
abundance: -
v_gene: TRBV7-9
CDR3aa: CASSSGRGLANEQYF
CDR3nt: TGTGCCAGCAGCTCTGGACGGGGGCTAGCGAACGAGCAGTACTTC

d_gene: -
j_gene: TRBJ1-1
abundance: -
v_gene: TRBV5-1
CDR3aa: CASSLEDMAEAFF
CDR3nt: TGCGCCAGCAGCTTGGAAGATATGGCTGAAGCTTTCTTT

d_gene: -
j_gene: TRBJ1-2
abundance: once
v_gene: TRBV28
CDR3aa: CASSFEGSLYGYTF
CDR3nt: TGTGCCAGCAGTTTTGAGGGGTCGCTATATGGCTACACCTTC

d_gene: TRBD2
j_gene: TRBJ2-1
abundance: -
v_gene: TRBV27
CDR3aa: CASSLSSGRAYNEQFF
CDR3nt: TGTGCCAGCAGTTTATCGAGCGGGAGGGCCTACAATGAGCAGTTCTTC

d_gene: -
j_gene: TRBJ1-5
abundance: -
v_gene: TRBV19
CDR3aa: CASSIGLRQVTAPAQHF
CDR3nt: TGTGCCAGTAGTATAGGGTTAAGGCAGGTAACAGCCCCGGCCCAGCATTTT

d_gene: TRBD1
j_gene: TRBJ2-1
abundance: -
v_gene: TRBV30
CDR3aa: CAWSVQTGANEQFF
CDR3nt: TGTGCCTGGAGTGTACAAACAGGGGCCAATGAGCAGTTCTTC

d_gene: -
j_gene: TRBJ2-7
abundance: -
v_gene: TRBV10-2
CDR3aa: CASSEQDSRAYEQYF
CDR3nt: TGCGCCAGCAGTGAACAGGACAGCCGTGCCTACGAGCAGTACTTC

d_gene: -
j_gene: TRBJ1-2
abundance: medium-sized
v_gene: TRBV19
CDR3aa: CASSPRGANYGYTF
CDR3nt: TGTGCCAGTAGTCCCCGGGGGGCGAACTATGGCTACACCTTC

d_gene: -
j_gene: TRBJ1-1
abundance: once
v_gene: TRBV11-3
CDR3aa: CASSYSGGTEAFF
CDR3nt: TGTGCCAGCAGTTACAGCGGGGGCACTGAAGCTTTCTTT